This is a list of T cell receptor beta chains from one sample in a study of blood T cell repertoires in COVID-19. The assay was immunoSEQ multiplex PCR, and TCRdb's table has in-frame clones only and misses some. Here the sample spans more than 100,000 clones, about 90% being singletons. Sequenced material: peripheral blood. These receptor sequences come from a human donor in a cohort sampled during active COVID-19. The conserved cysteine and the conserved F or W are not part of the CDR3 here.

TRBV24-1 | ATSALGQVGEKLF
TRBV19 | ASSIGGGARAGELF
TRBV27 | ASRWGGNYEQY
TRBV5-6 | ASSPGEGGADTQY
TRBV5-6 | ASRLTGSYEQY
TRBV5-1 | ASLRGDREQQNTEAF
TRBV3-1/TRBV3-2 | ASSQDWATTSVLLNEQF
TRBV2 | ASSEGPGGGNTIY
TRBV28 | ASSSFQGQY
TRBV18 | ASSPGTFGYT
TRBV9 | ASSPLDRTTYEQY
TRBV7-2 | ASSASTGAHGYT
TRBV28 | ASRRGSREQY
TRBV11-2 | ASSSSGHGGTQY
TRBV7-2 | ASSLEGRAQYTDTQY
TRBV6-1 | ASSDGRGYTEAF
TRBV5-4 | ASSLGGVYEQY
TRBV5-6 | ASSLVTAGAGNEQF
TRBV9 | ASSVYPGTYEQY
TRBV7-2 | ASSRPGVYEQY
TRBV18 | ASSPGQSLY
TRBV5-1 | ASSFGAGQGYEQY
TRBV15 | ATSRAGGMYEQY
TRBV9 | ASSAGQGGEKLF
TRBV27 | ASRWTEITGELF
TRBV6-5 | ASSYTGTSDEQF
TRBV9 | ASSVDPERVNEKLF
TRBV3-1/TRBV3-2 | ASSHMSYEQY